These 20 T cell receptor beta chains originate from one sample sequenced in a study of shared clonotypes between healthy human individuals. Clones were read by immunoSEQ multiplex PCR, and TCRdb kept only the in-frame ones, dropping some. The data hold 2 million to 2.5 million clones, with roughly 93% observed a single time. The sequencing input was naive CD4+ T cells from PBMCs. The subset: CD45RA+ positively selected. Every receptor here comes from a man between 18 and 35 years old in good health. Some clones in this sample may be carry-over from other donors' samples.

The chain links TRBV5-1 to TRBJ2-7; 10 bases fit TRBD1. Germline trimming cut 5 bases from V and 9 bases from J; bases unmatched to any gene: 8. The CDR3 runs to 13 residues. Germline values: CDR1 SGHRS, CDR2 YFSETQ. The CDR3 loop reads CASSLTGGALQYF. The CDR3 DNA follows: TGCGCCAGCAGTCTGACAGGGGGCGCGTTGCAGTACTTC.

The genes are TRBV6-6 and TRBJ1-5, with 9 bases matching TRBD1. The CDR3 is 15 amino acids. Germline V CDR1 and CDR2: MNHNY, SVGAGI (reference sequence). The ends lost 5 bases at V and 4 bases at J; junction bases unmatched: 6. In nucleotides, the CDR3 is TGTGCCAGCAGTCGGGACAGGGAGGGTAATCAGCCCCAGCATTTT. It specifies CASSRDREGNQPQHF.

The chain links TRBV7-9 to TRBJ1-1, with 7 positions matching TRBD1. Germline V CDR1 and CDR2: SEHNR, FQNEAQ (reference sequence). This CDR3 has 14 amino acids. The V segment lost 5 bases and the J segment 1 base; nucleotides outside the gene matches: 4. The CDR3 DNA sequence: TGTGCCAGCAGCGTATCAGGGGGGAACACTGAAGCTTTCTTT. As protein: CASSVSGGNTEAFF.

This chain links TRBV7-9 with TRBJ1-4; 9 bases align to TRBD1. This CDR3 region has 18 residues. Germline CDR1 and CDR2: SEHNR and FQNEAQ (reference sequence). J was trimmed by 3 bases and V by 6 bases; bases with no gene match: 14. The CDR3 bases are TGTGCCAGCAGTAGGTGGACAGGGGAAAAGGGGGCTAATGAAAAACTGTTTTTT. Its protein product is CASSRWTGEKGANEKLFF.

The chain combines TRBV5-1 with TRBJ2-6; the D call may be TRBD1 or TRBD2 (5 bases each). V was trimmed by 4 bases and J by 2 bases, leaving 10 bases between them. CDR1 is SGHRS and CDR2 is YFSETQ in the germline V gene. This CDR3 spans 15 amino acids. The CDR3 loop reads CASSPGPAGANVLTF. The CDR3 DNA follows: TGCGCCAGCAGCCCGGGACCGGCTGGGGCCAACGTCCTGACTTTC.

This sequence joins TRBV2 and TRBJ2-7, with D perhaps given as TRBD1 or TRBD2 (5 bases each). The V gene's germline CDR1 is SNHLY and CDR2 FYNNEI. There are 12 residues in the CDR3. With 6 bases removed from V and 7 bases from J, the gap between germline ends came to 13 bases. The CDR3 protein is CASSRDEEEQYF. DNA for the CDR3: TGTGCCAGCAGCCGGGACGAGGAGGAGCAGTACTTC.

V gene TRBV6-5 combines with J gene TRBJ2-2; D might be TRBD1 or TRBD2, each matching 6 bases. The CDR3 has 14 amino acids. Germline-derived CDR1 and CDR2 are MNHEY and SVGAGI. Deletions cut 7 bases from V and 4 bases from J, with 13 bases between. CDR3 nucleotide sequence: TGTGCCAGCAACCTGGAGGGGGGCACCGGGGAGCTGTTTTTT. It codes for CASNLEGGTGELFF.

The chain has TRBV2 and TRBJ2-3, with D unclear. Trimming left V 0 bases short and J 3 bases short, with 16 bases between. The germline V gene has CDR1 SNHLY and CDR2 FYNNEI. The CDR3 totals 17 residues. CDR3 nucleotides: TGTGCCAGCAGTGAAGCAGGATTAGAGGTTGGGACAGATACGCAGTATTTT. Residues: CASSEAGLEVGTDTQYF.

The chain is built from TRBV14 and TRBJ2-1; 9 bases are shared with TRBD2. Germline V CDR1 and CDR2: SGHDN, FVKESK. CDR3 length: 15 amino acids. Unmatched junction bases numbered 5, after V lost 3 bases and J lost 5 bases. CDR3 sequence (DNA): TGTGCCAGCAGCCACCTTAGCGGGAGCCACAATGAGCAGTTCTTC. Protein product: CASSHLSGSHNEQFF.

The V and J genes are TRBV28 and TRBJ1-2, with 7 bases matching TRBD1. CDR3 size: 12 residues. Germline V gene sequence: CDR1 MDHEN, CDR2 SYDVKM. J gave up 8 bases and V 5 bases, and 5 bases lay outside the gene matches. The CDR3 loop is CASSTQGFGYTF. The CDR3, as DNA: TGTGCCAGCAGTACACAGGGGTTCGGCTACACCTTC.

This rearrangement joins TRBV2 to TRBJ1-4, with TRBD1 matching over 8 bases. With V trimmed by 2 bases and J by 8 bases, 10 bases remained unmatched. CDR1 and CDR2 from the germline V gene are SNHLY and FYNNEI. This CDR3 spans 16 amino acids. The CDR3 DNA follows: TGTGCCAGCAGTGAATTTATAACAGGGGGAGGAGAAAAACTGTTTTTT. It codes for CASSEFITGGGEKLFF.

J is TRBJ2-7 and V is TRBV2, with D maybe TRBD2 (6 bases). This CDR3 has 13 residues. Germline CDR1 and CDR2: SNHLY and FYNNEI. V was cut by 8 bases and J by 5 bases, with 16 bases left in between. The CDR3 loop reads CASSREFKDEQYF. The CDR3, as DNA: TGTGCCAGCTCCCGGGAGTTTAAGGACGAGCAGTACTTC.

This clone was picked up one time. This rearrangement joins TRBV5-6 to TRBJ1-5; D gene ambiguous. The CDR3 extends over 15 amino acids. Germline CDR1 SGHDT, CDR2 YYEEEE. Trimming took 0 bases from V and 7 from J, leaving 14 bases between them. CDR3 nucleotide sequence: TGTGCCAGCAGCTTGGGACCCCCAACGGAACAGCCCCAGCATTTT. Encoded protein: CASSLGPPTEQPQHF.

The rearrangement uses TRBV6-6 and TRBJ2-3; 7 bases line up with TRBD2. J gave up 2 bases and V 6 bases, and 5 bases lay outside the gene matches. From germline, CDR1 is MNHNY and CDR2 SVGAGI (reference sequence). This CDR3 spans 14 amino acids. CDR3 protein: CASRLGRNTDTQYF. As DNA, the CDR3 is TGTGCCAGCAGACTCGGGAGGAACACAGATACGCAGTATTTT.

The J gene is TRBJ1-1, the V gene TRBV7-2, with D possibly TRBD1 on 6 matching bases. The CDR3 sequence is 15 residues long. Germline values: CDR1 SGHTA, CDR2 FQGNSA. V was clipped by 1 base and J by 5 bases, with 14 bases between them. For the CDR3, the DNA is TGTGCCAGCAGCTTAGTGGGACAAAAGGGGACTGAAGCTTTCTTT. It encodes CASSLVGQKGTEAFF.

V is TRBV5-1 and J is TRBJ1-5; 7 nucleotides align to TRBD1. Per the germline V gene, CDR1 is SGHRS and CDR2 is YFSETQ. Trimming cost V 0 bases and J 3 bases; bases outside gene matches: 3. This CDR3 has 15 residues. CDR3 sequence: CASSLGDRDNQPQHF. CDR3 DNA: TGCGCCAGCAGCTTGGGCGACAGGGACAATCAGCCCCAGCATTTT.

This chain links TRBV5-4 with TRBJ2-5, with D hard to call. CDR1 is SGHNT and CDR2 is YYREEE in the germline V gene (reference sequence). CDR3 length equals 15 residues. Trimming removed 4 bases from V and 2 bases from J, with 15 bases in between. The CDR3 is CASSPGPGVQETQYF. CDR3 in DNA: TGTGCCAGCAGCCCAGGTCCTGGGGTACAAGAGACCCAGTACTTC.

The V gene is TRBV6-5, the J gene TRBJ1-3; D unresolved. The CDR3 is 16 amino acids. Per the germline V gene, CDR1 is MNHEY and CDR2 is SVGAGI. The V and J ends lost 2 bases and 0 bases respectively, with 11 bases between them. As DNA, the CDR3 is TGTGCCAGCAGTTACCTAGGACCCAACTCTGGAAACACCATATATTTT. It codes for CASSYLGPNSGNTIYF.

This clone was recorded only once. This chain links TRBV7-9 with TRBJ1-5; 7 bases align to TRBD1. J was trimmed by 2 bases and V by 6 bases; bases with no gene match: 10. The CDR3 length is 16 residues. Germline CDR1 reads SEHNR; CDR2 reads FQNEAQ (reference sequence). The DNA of the CDR3 is TGTGCCAGCAGTTCCACGACAGGGACGGGCAATCAGCCCCAGCATTTT. Its protein is CASSSTTGTGNQPQHF.

The genes are TRBV28 and TRBJ1-5; no firm D call. Germline V CDR1 and CDR2: MDHEN, SYDVKM. CDR3 length: 14 amino acids. Trimming shortened V by 3 bases and J by 4 bases, and 10 bases separated the two germline ends. The chain's CDR3 is CASSFQSPNQPQHF. CDR3 nucleotide sequence: TGTGCCAGCAGTTTTCAGTCCCCTAATCAGCCCCAGCATTTT. The variable domain in full, with the rest retrieved from reference TRBV28 and TRBJ1-5, is DVKVTQSSRYLVKRTGEKVFLECVQDMDHENMFWYRQDPGLGLRLIYFSYDVKMKEKGDIPEGYSVSREKKERFSLILESASTNQTSMYLCASSFQSPNQPQHFGDGTRLSIL.